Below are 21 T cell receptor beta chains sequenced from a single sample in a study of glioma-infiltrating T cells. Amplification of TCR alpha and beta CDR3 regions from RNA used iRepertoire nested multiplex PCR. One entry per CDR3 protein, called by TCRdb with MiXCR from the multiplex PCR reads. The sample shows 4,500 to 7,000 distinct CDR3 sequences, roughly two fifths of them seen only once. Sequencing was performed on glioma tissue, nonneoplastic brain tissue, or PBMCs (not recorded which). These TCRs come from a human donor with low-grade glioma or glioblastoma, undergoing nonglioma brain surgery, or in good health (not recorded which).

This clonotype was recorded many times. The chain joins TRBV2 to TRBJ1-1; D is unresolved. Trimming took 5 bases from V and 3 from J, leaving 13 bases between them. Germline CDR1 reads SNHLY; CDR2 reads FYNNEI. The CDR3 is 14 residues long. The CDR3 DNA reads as TGTGCCAGCAGTCTCAGTTCGGATTACACTGAAGCTTTCTTT. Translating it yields CASSLSSDYTEAFF.

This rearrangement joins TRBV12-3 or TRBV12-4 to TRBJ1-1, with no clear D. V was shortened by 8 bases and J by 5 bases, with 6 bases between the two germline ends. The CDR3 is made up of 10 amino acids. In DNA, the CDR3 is TGTGCCAGCGGGTCAACTGAAGCTTTCTTT. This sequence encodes CASGSTEAFF.

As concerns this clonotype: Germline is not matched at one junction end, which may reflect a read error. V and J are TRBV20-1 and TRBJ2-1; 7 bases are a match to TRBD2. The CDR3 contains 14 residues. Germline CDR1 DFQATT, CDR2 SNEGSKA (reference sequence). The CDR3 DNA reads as TGCAGTGCTTCTCGCGGGAGTCTTTTGAATAAGCAGCTCTTT. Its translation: CSASRGSLLNKQLF.

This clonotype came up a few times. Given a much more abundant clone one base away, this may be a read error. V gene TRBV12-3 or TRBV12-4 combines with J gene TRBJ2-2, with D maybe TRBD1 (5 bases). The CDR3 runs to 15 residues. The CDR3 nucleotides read TGTGCCGGCAGGACATCCACAGGGAACACCGGGGAGCTGTTTTTT. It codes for CAGRTSTGNTGELFF.

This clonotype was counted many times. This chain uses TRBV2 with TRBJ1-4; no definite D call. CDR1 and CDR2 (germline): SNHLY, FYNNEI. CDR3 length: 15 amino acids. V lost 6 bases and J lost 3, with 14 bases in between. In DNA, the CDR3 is TGTGCCAGCAGCCGCGACCGAGCAGCTAATGAAAAACTGTTTTTT. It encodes CASSRDRAANEKLFF.

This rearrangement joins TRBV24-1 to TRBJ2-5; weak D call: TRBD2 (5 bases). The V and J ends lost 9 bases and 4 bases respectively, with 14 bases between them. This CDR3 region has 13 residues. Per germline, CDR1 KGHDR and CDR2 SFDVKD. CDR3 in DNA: TGTGCCACCGAGGACTGGATCACAGAGACCCAGTACTTC. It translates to CATEDWITETQYF.

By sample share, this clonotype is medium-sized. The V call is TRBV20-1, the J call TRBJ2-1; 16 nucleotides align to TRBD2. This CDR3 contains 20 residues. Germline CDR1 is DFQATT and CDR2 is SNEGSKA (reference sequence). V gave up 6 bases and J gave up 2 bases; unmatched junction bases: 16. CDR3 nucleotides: TGCAGTGCGCCTACCCAGGATGGGACTAGCGGGAGGGCCGCCTACAATGAGCAGTTCTTC. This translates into CSAPTQDGTSGRAAYNEQFF.

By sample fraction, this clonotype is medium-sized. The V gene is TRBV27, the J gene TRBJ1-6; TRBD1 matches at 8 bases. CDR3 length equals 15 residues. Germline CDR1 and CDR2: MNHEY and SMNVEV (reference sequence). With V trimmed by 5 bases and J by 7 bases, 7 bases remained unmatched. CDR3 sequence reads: CASSGGNRGNSPLHF. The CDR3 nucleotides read TGTGCCAGCAGTGGGGGAAACAGGGGGAATTCACCCCTCCACTTT.

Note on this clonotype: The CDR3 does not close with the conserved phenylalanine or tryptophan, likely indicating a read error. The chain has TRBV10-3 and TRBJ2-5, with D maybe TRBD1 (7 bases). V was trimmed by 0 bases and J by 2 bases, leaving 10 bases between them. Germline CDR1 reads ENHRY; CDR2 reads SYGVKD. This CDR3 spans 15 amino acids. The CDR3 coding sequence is TGTGCCATCAGTGAGTCGGGGGGACAGCAAGAGACCCAGTACTAC. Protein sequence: CAISESGGQQETQYY.

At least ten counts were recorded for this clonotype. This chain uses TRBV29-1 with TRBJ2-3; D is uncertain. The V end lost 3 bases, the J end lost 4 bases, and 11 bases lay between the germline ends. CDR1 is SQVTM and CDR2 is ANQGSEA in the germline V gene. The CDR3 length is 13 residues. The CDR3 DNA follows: TGCAGCGTTGATTCTGGGGTTGCAGATACGCAGTATTTT. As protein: CSVDSGVADTQYF.

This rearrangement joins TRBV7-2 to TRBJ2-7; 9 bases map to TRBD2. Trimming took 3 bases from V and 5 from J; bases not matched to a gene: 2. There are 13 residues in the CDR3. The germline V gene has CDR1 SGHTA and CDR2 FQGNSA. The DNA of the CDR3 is TGTGCCAGCAGCTTTCTAGCGGGAAACGAGCAGTACTTC. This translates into CASSFLAGNEQYF.

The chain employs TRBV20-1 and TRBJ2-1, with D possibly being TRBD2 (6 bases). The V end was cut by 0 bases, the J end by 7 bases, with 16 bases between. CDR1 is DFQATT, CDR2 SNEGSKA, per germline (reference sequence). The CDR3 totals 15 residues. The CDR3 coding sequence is TGCAGTGCTAGAGATATCACTAGCAAGAAGAATGAGCAGTTCTTC. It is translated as CSARDITSKKNEQFF.

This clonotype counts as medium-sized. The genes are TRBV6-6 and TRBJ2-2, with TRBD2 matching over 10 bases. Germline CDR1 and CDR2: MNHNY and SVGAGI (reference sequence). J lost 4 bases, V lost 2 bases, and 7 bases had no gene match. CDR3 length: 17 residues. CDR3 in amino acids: CASSYKAGGPGTGELFF. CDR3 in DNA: TGTGCCAGCAGTTACAAAGCGGGAGGGCCCGGCACCGGGGAGCTGTTTTTT.

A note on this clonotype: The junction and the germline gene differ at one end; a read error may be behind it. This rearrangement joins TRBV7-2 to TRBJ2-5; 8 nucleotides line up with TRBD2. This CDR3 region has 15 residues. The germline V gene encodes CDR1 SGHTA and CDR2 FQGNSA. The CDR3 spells CAGSAPGGTKETQYF. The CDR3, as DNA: TGTGCCGGCAGCGCCCCGGGGGGGACTAAAGAGACCCAGTACTTC.

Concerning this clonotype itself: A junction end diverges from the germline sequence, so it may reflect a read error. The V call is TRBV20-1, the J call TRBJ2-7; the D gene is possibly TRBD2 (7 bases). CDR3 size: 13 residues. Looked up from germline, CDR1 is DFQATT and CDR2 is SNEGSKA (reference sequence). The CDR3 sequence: CSALRGGSNEQYF. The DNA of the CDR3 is TGCAGTGCCCTGCGCGGGGGCTCCAACGAGCAGTACTTC.

This CDR3 is CASSGQEDGYTF. As DNA, the CDR3 is TGTGCCAGCTCCGGACAGGAGGATGGCTACACCTTC. The chain is built from TRBV18 and TRBJ1-2; 7 positions match TRBD1. The CDR3 is made up of 12 amino acids. V lost 6 bases to trimming and J lost 6 bases; unmatched junction nucleotides: 4. From germline, CDR1 is KGHSH and CDR2 LQKENI.

CDR3 nucleotide sequence: TGTGCCAGCAGCCTGGGACATGCAGGAGGAAACACCATATATTTT. This sequence encodes CASSLGHAGGNTIYF. The chain has TRBV2 and TRBJ1-3; possible D gene TRBD1, 6 bases. Germline CDR1 SNHLY, CDR2 FYNNEI. V shed 6 bases and J shed 4 bases, with 16 bases lying between them. This CDR3 has 15 residues.

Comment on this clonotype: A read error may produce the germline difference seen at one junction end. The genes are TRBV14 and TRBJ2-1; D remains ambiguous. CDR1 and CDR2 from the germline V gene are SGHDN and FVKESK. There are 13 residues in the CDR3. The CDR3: CALRHAPGTEPFF. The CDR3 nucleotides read TGTGCCCTCCGCCACGCGCCTGGCACTGAGCCGTTCTTC.

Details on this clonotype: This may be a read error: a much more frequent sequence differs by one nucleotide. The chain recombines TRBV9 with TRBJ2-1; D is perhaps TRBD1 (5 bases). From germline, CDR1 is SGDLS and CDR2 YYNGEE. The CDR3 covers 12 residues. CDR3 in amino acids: CPSSVRGNEQFF. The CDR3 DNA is TGTCCCAGCAGCGTAAGGGGCAATGAGCAGTTCTTC.

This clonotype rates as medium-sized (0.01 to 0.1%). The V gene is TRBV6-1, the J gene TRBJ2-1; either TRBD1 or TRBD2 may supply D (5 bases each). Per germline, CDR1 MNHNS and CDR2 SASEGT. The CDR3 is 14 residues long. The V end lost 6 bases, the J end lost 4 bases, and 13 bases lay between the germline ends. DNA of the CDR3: TGTGCCAGCAGCCCCGGTGGGGGTTACAATGAGCAGTTCTTC. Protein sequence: CASSPGGGYNEQFF.

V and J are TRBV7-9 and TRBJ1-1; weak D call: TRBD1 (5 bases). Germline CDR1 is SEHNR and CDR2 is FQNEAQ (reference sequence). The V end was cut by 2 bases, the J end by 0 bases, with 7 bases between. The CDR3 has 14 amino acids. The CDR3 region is CASSLRQMNTEAFF. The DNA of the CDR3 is TGTGCCAGCAGCTTACGACAGATGAACACTGAAGCTTTCTTT.